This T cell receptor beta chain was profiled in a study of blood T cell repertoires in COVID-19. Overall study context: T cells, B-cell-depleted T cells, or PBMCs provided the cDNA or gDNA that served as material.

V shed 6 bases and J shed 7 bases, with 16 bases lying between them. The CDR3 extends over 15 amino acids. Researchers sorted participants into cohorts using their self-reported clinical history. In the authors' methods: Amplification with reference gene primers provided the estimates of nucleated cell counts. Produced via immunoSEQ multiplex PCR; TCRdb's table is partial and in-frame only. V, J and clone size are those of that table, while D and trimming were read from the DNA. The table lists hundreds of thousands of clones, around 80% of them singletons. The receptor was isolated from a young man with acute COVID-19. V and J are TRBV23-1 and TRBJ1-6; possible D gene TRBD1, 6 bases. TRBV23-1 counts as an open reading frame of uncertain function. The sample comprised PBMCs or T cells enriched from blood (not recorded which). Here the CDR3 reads CASRATGTGNSPLHF. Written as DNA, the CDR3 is TGCGCCAGCAGGGCAACAGGGACGGGAAATTCACCCCTCCACTTT.